The sequence of this T cell receptor (beta chain) was determined in a study of beta chain features in type 1 diabetes. Study background: Age, gender, cell numbers and subset yield matched between patients and controls.

The authors obtained over 98% purity in all sorted populations. The sequenced template was cDNA made from the entire isolated RNA. TCRdb's copy holds only in-frame clones and misses some; the assay was immunoSEQ multiplex PCR. The sample has some 63,000 clones; around 63% are singletons. General observations from the study: Among type 1 diabetes patients, VDJ junctions had fewer insertions and more deletions. For cells with high TCR expression, cDNA sequencing could yield over-representation.

A remark on this clone: Its specificity is not known.

This receptor was obtained from a woman younger than 30 in good health. Sequenced input: Tregs from blood.

CDR3 bases: TGCGCCAGCAGCCAAGGGCAGGGTCTGGGAACTGAAGCTTTCTTT. This translates into CASSQGQGLGTEAFF. The rearrangement links TRBV4-1 to TRBJ1-1; tentatively, D is TRBD1 (5 bases). CDR1 is MGHRA, CDR2 YSYEKL, per germline. The CDR3 has 15 amino acids. Trimming pared 1 base from V and 5 bases from J, leaving 14 bases between.